The 30 T cell receptor beta chains below all came from one sample that was sequenced in a study of OX40 agonist ivuxolimab in advanced cancers. Here immunoSEQ multiplex PCR was the method, and the copy in TCRdb shows in-frame clones only, minus some. The sample yields just under 65,000 clones, about four fifths seen once. The sample consisted of CD4+ or CD8+ T cells sorted from blood, taken in a trial of the OX40 agonist ivuxolimab. These receptors were taken from an adult with an advanced solid tumor such as melanoma, head and neck, liver or kidney cancer.

CDR3 in amino acids: CASSYSGVGYTF. The CDR3 DNA sequence: TGTGCCAGCAGTTACTCAGGGGTGGGCTACACCTTC. This chain links TRBV6-5 with TRBJ1-2; possible D gene TRBD1, 5 bases. Looked up from germline, CDR1 is MNHEY and CDR2 is SVGAGI. The CDR3 is made up of 12 amino acids. V dropped 0 bases and J dropped 8 bases, with 7 bases sitting between them.

This clone was seen only a few times. This chain uses TRBV19 with TRBJ1-5; unclear D gene. Germline loops: CDR1 LNHDA, CDR2 SQIVND (reference sequence). The CDR3 extends over 13 amino acids. Trimming took off 4 bases at V and 3 bases at J, with 7 bases between the two ends. The CDR3 reads CASSRAANQPQHF. In DNA, the CDR3 is TGTGCCAGTAGTAGGGCAGCCAATCAGCCCCAGCATTTT.

This clone was recorded once. This chain uses TRBV7-9 with TRBJ1-6; D might be TRBD1 (5 bases). The germline V and J ends were trimmed by 3 bases and 10 bases, with 19 bases remaining between them. The CDR3 consists of 16 residues. Germline V gives CDR1 SEHNR, CDR2 FQNEAQ (reference sequence). For the CDR3, the DNA is TGTGCCAGCAGCTTTAGTCCCTCCCAGGGTGGGTCACCCCTCCACTTT. Its protein product is CASSFSPSQGGSPLHF.

V and J are TRBV18 and TRBJ2-5, with no clear D. V was cut by 0 bases and J by 2 bases, with 4 bases left in between. Germline V gives CDR1 KGHSH, CDR2 LQKENI. The CDR3 is 13 amino acids. CDR3 nucleotides: TGTGCCAGCTCACCACCGGGTCAAGAGACCCAGTACTTC. It is translated as CASSPPGQETQYF.

The genes are TRBV2 and TRBJ2-3; 7 bases map to TRBD1. The germline CDR1 and CDR2 sequences are SNHLY and FYNNEI. V shed 3 bases, J shed 2 bases, and the junction held 2 bases outside the gene matches. This CDR3 comprises 14 residues. For the CDR3, the DNA is TGTGCCAGCAGTGAGGGGACAGACACAGATACGCAGTATTTT. As protein: CASSEGTDTDTQYF.

The chain couples TRBV5-5 to TRBJ2-5; TRBD1 aligns across 11 bases. There are 15 residues in the CDR3. V was clipped by 4 bases and J by 7 bases; unmatched bases: 9. In germline, CDR1 is SGHKS, CDR2 YYEKEE (reference sequence). The CDR3 sequence is CASSPIGTGGATQYF. As DNA, the CDR3 is TGTGCCAGCAGCCCGATAGGGACAGGGGGAGCGACCCAGTACTTC.

The gene calls are TRBV5-1 and TRBJ2-7; the match to TRBD1 covers 8 bases. Trimming at V came to 2 bases and at J to 0 bases, leaving 1 base not matched to a gene. Germline lookup yields CDR1 SGHRS and CDR2 YFSETQ. The length of the CDR3 is 14 residues. For the CDR3, the DNA is TGCGCCAGCAGCTTCGGGACAGGCTCCTACGAGCAGTACTTC. Translation: CASSFGTGSYEQYF.

The J gene is TRBJ2-5, the V gene TRBV5-1; tentatively, D is TRBD2 (5 bases). The CDR3 length is 14 residues. CDR1 and CDR2 (germline): SGHRS, YFSETQ. The ends were cut back, 2 bases at V and 5 bases at J, with 13 bases in the middle. This CDR3 is CASSFGVIGETQYF. CDR3 DNA sequence: TGCGCCAGCAGCTTCGGGGTAATCGGGGAGACCCAGTACTTC.

This rearrangement joins TRBV5-1 to TRBJ2-5; TRBD2 aligns across 7 bases. The germline gives CDR1 SGHRS, CDR2 YFSETQ. The CDR3 sequence is 16 residues long. Trimming took 10 bases from V and 2 from J; bases not matched to a gene: 17. The CDR3 coding sequence is TGCGCCGCTCAAACTGACCCCGGGGGGAAACAAGAGACCCAGTACTTC. Translating it yields CAAQTDPGGKQETQYF.

The chain carries TRBV28 and TRBJ2-7; 13 bases agree with TRBD2. V shed 5 bases, J shed 6 bases, and the junction held 13 bases outside the gene matches. CDR1 and CDR2 (germline): MDHEN, SYDVKM. The CDR3 runs 17 residues. CDR3 loop: CASSPWTSGSSDGEQYF. Written as DNA, the CDR3 is TGTGCCAGCAGTCCATGGACTAGCGGGAGTAGCGACGGCGAGCAGTACTTC.

The chain couples TRBV7-2 to TRBJ2-7, with D uncertain. V shed 3 bases and J shed 1 base, with 7 bases lying between them. Germline CDR1 reads SGHTA; CDR2 reads FQGNSA. The CDR3 has 13 residues. The CDR3 region is CASSFWGSYEQYF. CDR3 nucleotide sequence: TGTGCCAGCAGCTTCTGGGGTTCCTACGAGCAGTACTTC.

The chain joins TRBV5-4 to TRBJ2-5; D gene ambiguous. This CDR3 contains 12 residues. Germline CDR1 SGHNT, CDR2 YYREEE (reference sequence). The V gene lost 0 bases and the J gene lost 5 bases, with 5 bases spanning the gap. Here the CDR3 reads CASSLVDETQYF. Written as DNA, the CDR3 is TGTGCCAGCAGCTTGGTCGATGAGACCCAGTACTTC.

This clone was counted between two and nine times. The chain carries TRBV23-1 and TRBJ2-2, with 7 bases identical to TRBD2. TRBV23-1 belongs to the ORF category, with a function that is uncertain. This CDR3 is built from 15 residues. V lost 6 bases and J lost 2; bases outside the gene matches: 6. CDR3 region: CASRWRTRNTGELFF. The DNA of the CDR3 is TGCGCCAGCAGGTGGAGGACTAGAAACACCGGGGAGCTGTTTTTT.

The chain carries TRBV5-6 and TRBJ1-2; 9 bases agree with TRBD1. The CDR3 sequence is 15 residues long. Germline trimming cut 3 bases from V and 0 bases from J; bases unmatched to any gene: 3. Germline loops: CDR1 SGHDT, CDR2 YYEEEE. CDR3 DNA sequence: TGTGCCAGCAGCTACCGGGACAGGGCTAACTATGGCTACACCTTC. This translates into CASSYRDRANYGYTF.

The CDR3 DNA follows: TGTGCCAGCAGCCCCGGCCAGGGGGCGTCAAATGAGCAGTTCTTC. It encodes CASSPGQGASNEQFF. The gene calls are TRBV7-3 and TRBJ2-1, with 8 bases matching TRBD1. Germline V lookup: CDR1 SGHTA, CDR2 FQGTGA. The CDR3 has 15 residues. The trim removed 5 bases at V and 7 bases at J, leaving 10 bases unmatched.

This chain joins TRBV7-3 and TRBJ2-1; D not resolved. With 5 bases removed from V and 4 bases from J, the gap between germline ends came to 15 bases. This CDR3 spans 15 amino acids. The germline CDR1 and CDR2 sequences are SGHTA and FQGTGA. The CDR3 coding sequence is TGTGCCAGCAGCCCGTGGAAAGGGCGATACAATGAGCAGTTCTTC. Its protein is CASSPWKGRYNEQFF.

J is TRBJ2-7 and V is TRBV27; 7 bases fit TRBD1. J was trimmed by 0 bases and V by 6 bases; bases with no gene match: 5. The CDR3 length is 14 residues. Germline V gives CDR1 MNHEY, CDR2 SMNVEV (reference sequence). CDR3 sequence reads: CASSMGQNSYEQYF. CDR3 DNA sequence: TGTGCCAGCAGCATGGGACAGAACTCCTACGAGCAGTACTTC.

This chain joins TRBV30 and TRBJ2-3, with a possible D match to TRBD2 (6 bases). Trimming removed 3 bases at V and 7 bases at J, with 20 bases between. Germline CDR1 is GTSNPN and CDR2 is SVGIG (reference sequence). This CDR3 is 15 amino acids long. The CDR3 region is CAWRIGTQPVHTQYF. DNA of the CDR3: TGTGCCTGGAGGATCGGGACTCAACCCGTTCATACGCAGTATTTT.

The J gene is TRBJ1-2, the V gene TRBV6-5, with unresolved D. V was shortened by 5 bases and J by 8 bases, with 12 bases between the two germline ends. Looked up from germline, CDR1 is MNHEY and CDR2 is SVGAGI. This CDR3 is 12 amino acids long. CDR3 amino acids: CASSRMWGGYTF. The CDR3 DNA is TGTGCCAGCAGTCGAATGTGGGGAGGCTACACCTTC.

The chain is built from TRBV27 and TRBJ2-1; TRBD1 or TRBD2 may be the D gene (6 bases each). The CDR3 consists of 14 residues. The V gene lost 3 bases and the J gene lost 10 bases, with 16 bases spanning the gap. Germline CDR1 and CDR2: MNHEY and SMNVEV (reference sequence). As DNA, the CDR3 is TGTGCCAGCAGTTTTGGGGGGCCGACCGGGGAGCAGTTCTTC. The encoded protein is CASSFGGPTGEQFF.

V is TRBV29-1 and J is TRBJ2-3; D unclear. Germline loops: CDR1 SQVTM, CDR2 ANQGSEA. V gave up 3 bases and J gave up 1 base, with 5 bases separating them. This CDR3 comprises 12 residues. CDR3 nucleotides: TGCAGCGTTGACCCAGGCACAGATACGCAGTATTTT. This sequence encodes CSVDPGTDTQYF.

The CDR3 region is CAWSVRNSLGEQYF. The CDR3 DNA reads TGTGCCTGGAGTGTACGAAACTCCTTGGGCGAGCAGTACTTC. The chain links TRBV30 to TRBJ2-7, with D unresolved. Germline CDR1 GTSNPN, CDR2 SVGIG (reference sequence). This CDR3 spans 14 amino acids. V lost 0 bases and J lost 6, with 15 bases in between.

The chain uses TRBV7-2 and TRBJ1-1, with 8 bases identical to TRBD1. Germline V gene data show CDR1 as SGHTA and CDR2 as FQGNSA. This CDR3 contains 15 residues. V shed 0 bases, J shed 6 bases, and the junction held 6 bases outside the gene matches. The CDR3, as DNA: TGTGCCAGCAGCTTAGCTCCAGGGACAGGCTCTGAAGCTTTCTTT. Its translation: CASSLAPGTGSEAFF.

The CDR3 sequence: CASSPPGTEAFF. In DNA form, the CDR3 reads TGTGCCAGCAGTCCCCCTGGCACTGAAGCTTTCTTT. The genes are TRBV6-6 and TRBJ1-1; unclear D gene. The CDR3 has 12 amino acids. CDR1 and CDR2 (germline): MNHNY, SVGAGI (reference sequence). Trimming cost V 5 bases and J 4 bases, with 8 bases left between them.

The V and J genes are TRBV5-1 and TRBJ2-1, with TRBD2 matching over 12 bases. J gave up 0 bases and V 4 bases, and 2 bases lay outside the gene matches. CDR3 length equals 16 residues. The germline CDR1 and CDR2 sequences are SGHRS and YFSETQ. Here the CDR3 reads CASSKTSGSSYNEQFF. CDR3 sequence (DNA): TGCGCCAGCAGCAAGACTAGCGGGAGCTCCTACAATGAGCAGTTCTTC.

There are a few counts of this clone. The chain is built from TRBV7-9 and TRBJ2-7, with D possibly matching TRBD1 (5 bases). The V end was cut by 4 bases, the J end by 2 bases, with 21 bases between. Germline V lookup: CDR1 SEHNR, CDR2 FQNEAQ (reference sequence). The CDR3 is 17 amino acids. The CDR3 spells CASSSTVGQAGTYEQYF. The CDR3 DNA sequence: TGTGCCAGCAGCTCAACCGTGGGGCAGGCCGGCACCTACGAGCAGTACTTC.

This clone is a singleton in its sample. The rearrangement uses TRBV5-4 and TRBJ2-1; the match to TRBD2 covers 10 bases. The CDR3 is 16 residues long. V lost 2 bases and J lost 6; bases outside the gene matches: 8. Germline assignment: CDR1 SGHNT and CDR2 YYREEE (reference sequence). CDR3 nucleotide sequence: TGTGCCAGCAGCTTTGAGCTAGCGGGGGCTACCAATGAGCAGTTCTTC. Translated: CASSFELAGATNEQFF.

The chain joins TRBV9 to TRBJ2-5; weak D call: TRBD1 (8 bases). Trimming took 4 bases from V and 5 from J, leaving 15 bases between them. The CDR3 spans 14 residues. CDR1 SGDLS and CDR2 YYNGEE come from the germline V gene. CDR3 amino acids: CASSPDRGGETQYF. In DNA form, the CDR3 reads TGTGCCAGCAGCCCCGACAGGGGAGGGGAGACCCAGTACTTC.

In nucleotides, the CDR3 is TGTGCCAGCAGATTTACAGGGGAGGTCGGGGAGCTGTTTTTT. This sequence encodes CASRFTGEVGELFF. This sequence joins TRBV7-9 and TRBJ2-2; a possible D gene is TRBD1 (7 bases). CDR1 is SEHNR, CDR2 FQNEAQ, per germline (reference sequence). The V end lost 6 bases, the J end lost 7 bases, and 15 bases lay between the germline ends. CDR3 length: 14 amino acids.

The chain has TRBV9 and TRBJ2-7; D is perhaps TRBD1 (7 bases). Germline assignment: CDR1 SGDLS and CDR2 YYNGEE. The CDR3 spans 14 residues. Between the trimmed V and J ends, which lost 0 bases and 4 bases, there was a span of 11 bases. The CDR3 protein is CASSVGRGAYEQYF. The DNA for the CDR3 is TGTGCCAGCAGCGTAGGCAGGGGGGCTTACGAGCAGTACTTC.